Sequencing of this TCR beta chain was carried out in a study of a mutant IDH1 vaccine in newly diagnosed glioma. The wider study: Therapy received beforehand was radiotherapy, temozolomide, or both, with most patients given both.

As to time point: baseline, week 1 (first vaccination visit). Treatment indicated: pre-vaccination baseline after standard-of-care therapy. Sequencing used immunoSEQ multiplex PCR; TCRdb keeps in-frame clones, though not all of them. The data show 20,000 to 25,000 clones, with approximately 91% seen just once and approximately 8.4% held by the top ten. Sequences were derived from PBMCs, sampled from a glioma patient treated with radiotherapy, temozolomide or both. The origin of this receptor is a man aged 25-40 years with glioma.

The CDR3, as DNA: TGCAGTGGGACTGGTAATGAAAAACTGTTTTTT. This encodes CSGTGNEKLFF. The chain couples TRBV20-1 to TRBJ1-4; D unresolved. This CDR3 spans 11 amino acids. Deletions cut 7 bases from V and 4 bases from J, with 7 bases between. Germline V CDR1 and CDR2: DFQATT, SNEGSKA (reference sequence).